These 3 T cell receptor beta chains originate from one sample sequenced in a study of cytomegalovirus exposure and HLA in healthy donors. Vbeta (60) and Jbeta (13) primers were used in the PCR. The method was immunoSEQ multiplex PCR; TCRdb's version includes in-frame clones alone and lacks a portion of them. Its table records about 77,000 clones. Sequenced input: PBMCs. The receptors were sampled from a man in his fifties or sixties in good health and CMV-seropositive.

The chain carries TRBV5-1 and TRBJ2-7; possibly TRBD2 for D (6 bases). V was pared by 0 bases and J by 4 bases, with 11 bases between. Per the germline V gene, CDR1 is SGHRS and CDR2 is YFSETQ. The CDR3 contains 14 residues. CDR3 DNA sequence: TGCGCCAGCAGCTTGGCGGGAGTAGGGTACGAGCAGTACTTC. Amino acid sequence: CASSLAGVGYEQYF. The full variable domain, with the rest looked up from reference TRBV5-1 and TRBJ2-7, is KAGVTQTPRYLIKTRGQQVTLSCSPISGHRSVSWYQQTPGQGLQFLFEYFSETQRNKGNFPGRFSGRQFSNSRSEMNVSTLELGDSALYLCASSLAGVGYEQYFGPGTRLTVT.

The chain uses TRBV7-9 and TRBJ2-7, with a tentative D call TRBD1 (5 bases). The CDR3 consists of 13 residues. V was pared by 8 bases and J by 0 bases, with 11 bases between. Germline V gene lookup returns CDR1 SEHNR and CDR2 FQNEAQ (reference sequence). The CDR3 loop is CASGTGRSYEQYF. CDR3 nucleotide sequence: TGTGCCAGCGGAACAGGCCGCTCCTACGAGCAGTACTTC.

The V call is TRBV6-1, the J call TRBJ1-2; D call uncertain. Trimming cost V 8 bases and J 10 bases, with 17 bases left between them. Germline V lookup: CDR1 MNHNS, CDR2 SASEGT. The CDR3 covers 12 residues. The DNA of the CDR3 is TGTGCCAGCCGCTCCCGGGAGACGGACTACACCTTC. It encodes CASRSRETDYTF.